This is a list of T cell receptor beta chains from one sample in a study of blood T cell repertoires in COVID-19. Method: immunoSEQ multiplex PCR; TCRdb's copy keeps in-frame clones and lacks some. The data show about 160,000 clones, 87% seen once. Sequenced sample: peripheral blood. The receptors shown here come from a woman aged 70 to 79 with COVID-19, enrolled during active disease. Both conserved end residues are part of each CDR3. The order of the fields is V gene, clone size, D gene, J gene, CDR3 protein. D genes are given only for firm matches. Clone size is given for some rows only: seen once, a few or many times, or a class if the clone is expanded.

V gene: TRBV7-8
clone size: .
D gene: TRBD1
J gene: TRBJ1-5
CDR3 protein: CASSTGQIDQPQHF

V gene: TRBV5-1
clone size: .
D gene: .
J gene: TRBJ1-5
CDR3 protein: CASSLEAGSNQPQHF

V gene: TRBV4-1
clone size: once
D gene: .
J gene: TRBJ1-4
CDR3 protein: CASSQARARDEKLFF

V gene: TRBV10-3
clone size: .
D gene: .
J gene: TRBJ2-2
CDR3 protein: CAISEKRVPETGELFF

V gene: TRBV6-5
clone size: .
D gene: .
J gene: TRBJ2-1
CDR3 protein: CASSNPSGHRNEQFF

V gene: TRBV27
clone size: .
D gene: TRBD2
J gene: TRBJ2-1
CDR3 protein: CASSWTSGVEQFF

V gene: TRBV30
clone size: .
D gene: .
J gene: TRBJ1-6
CDR3 protein: CAFQDGGGRSYNSPLHF

V gene: TRBV5-1
clone size: .
D gene: TRBD1
J gene: TRBJ2-7
CDR3 protein: CASSFGTGVGEQYF

V gene: TRBV5-6
clone size: once
D gene: TRBD2
J gene: TRBJ2-5
CDR3 protein: CASSYEAGGRETQYF

V gene: TRBV5-1
clone size: once
D gene: TRBD1
J gene: TRBJ1-4
CDR3 protein: CASSLETGINEKLFF

V gene: TRBV9
clone size: .
D gene: .
J gene: TRBJ2-1
CDR3 protein: CASSVDGYNEQFF

V gene: TRBV20-1
clone size: .
D gene: .
J gene: TRBJ1-5
CDR3 protein: CSASGGDQPQHF

V gene: TRBV7-9
clone size: .
D gene: TRBD1
J gene: TRBJ2-7
CDR3 protein: CASSLEDRTYEQYF

V gene: TRBV30
clone size: .
D gene: .
J gene: TRBJ1-6
CDR3 protein: CAWSRGASGNSPLHF

V gene: TRBV27
clone size: .
D gene: .
J gene: TRBJ2-3
CDR3 protein: CASSLGASEGTQYF

V gene: TRBV24-1
clone size: .
D gene: .
J gene: TRBJ1-1
CDR3 protein: CATSETGLGRAFF

V gene: TRBV7-9
clone size: .
D gene: TRBD1
J gene: TRBJ2-7
CDR3 protein: CASSSNRDRLSYEQYF

V gene: TRBV28
clone size: .
D gene: .
J gene: TRBJ2-3
CDR3 protein: CASSLLDRSTDTQYF

V gene: TRBV21-1
clone size: .
D gene: .
J gene: TRBJ1-1
CDR3 protein: CASRIGQLNTEAFF

V gene: TRBV3-1/TRBV3-2
clone size: .
D gene: .
J gene: TRBJ2-3
CDR3 protein: CASSQEVAADTQYF

V gene: TRBV10-1
clone size: .
D gene: .
J gene: TRBJ1-6
CDR3 protein: CASPFEKSSYNSPLHF

V gene: TRBV5-6
clone size: once
D gene: .
J gene: TRBJ2-4
CDR3 protein: CASSQEAGRIWGEKDIQYF

V gene: TRBV12-3/TRBV12-4
clone size: .
D gene: .
J gene: TRBJ2-3
CDR3 protein: CASSLRGPDTQYF

V gene: TRBV19
clone size: .
D gene: .
J gene: TRBJ2-3
CDR3 protein: CASSIRAGLGADTQYF

V gene: TRBV3-1/TRBV3-2
clone size: .
D gene: TRBD2
J gene: TRBJ2-3
CDR3 protein: CASSQHPGLAESDTQYF

V gene: TRBV6-5
clone size: .
D gene: TRBD2
J gene: TRBJ2-5
CDR3 protein: CASSGTTPKETQYF

V gene: TRBV4-2
clone size: .
D gene: .
J gene: TRBJ1-1
CDR3 protein: CASSQELTGTEAFF

V gene: TRBV9
clone size: .
D gene: TRBD1
J gene: TRBJ1-1
CDR3 protein: CASSPGTVFGTEAFF

V gene: TRBV3-1/TRBV3-2
clone size: .
D gene: .
J gene: TRBJ2-2
CDR3 protein: CASTQAGPTGELFF

V gene: TRBV29-1
clone size: .
D gene: .
J gene: TRBJ1-1
CDR3 protein: CSVERQGRGEAFF

V gene: TRBV18
clone size: .
D gene: .
J gene: TRBJ1-2
CDR3 protein: CASSPRFGTESYGYTF

V gene: TRBV28
clone size: once
D gene: .
J gene: TRBJ1-2
CDR3 protein: CASSDSAGYTF

V gene: TRBV5-1
clone size: .
D gene: TRBD2
J gene: TRBJ2-1
CDR3 protein: CASSSRTSGESYNEQFF

V gene: TRBV5-1
clone size: .
D gene: .
J gene: TRBJ2-6
CDR3 protein: CASSYLTTGANVLTF

V gene: TRBV25-1
clone size: .
D gene: TRBD1
J gene: TRBJ2-2
CDR3 protein: CASSEQGATGELFF

V gene: TRBV28
clone size: .
D gene: TRBD1
J gene: TRBJ1-3
CDR3 protein: CASSPPGQGDRNTIYF

V gene: TRBV19
clone size: .
D gene: TRBD1
J gene: TRBJ1-2
CDR3 protein: CASSIDHGTDGGYTF

V gene: TRBV6-6
clone size: .
D gene: TRBD1
J gene: TRBJ1-6
CDR3 protein: CASSYSGQENSPLHF

V gene: TRBV5-1
clone size: .
D gene: TRBD1
J gene: TRBJ2-2
CDR3 protein: CASSTGQGRAGELFF

V gene: TRBV19
clone size: .
D gene: .
J gene: TRBJ2-5
CDR3 protein: CASSWDIRKTQYF

V gene: TRBV24-1
clone size: .
D gene: .
J gene: TRBJ2-2
CDR3 protein: CATNGEAGELFF

V gene: TRBV29-1
clone size: .
D gene: .
J gene: TRBJ2-7
CDR3 protein: CSVTIKSSYEQYF

V gene: TRBV7-7
clone size: .
D gene: .
J gene: TRBJ1-5
CDR3 protein: CASSLVGLVNQPQHF

V gene: TRBV7-3
clone size: .
D gene: .
J gene: TRBJ2-1
CDR3 protein: CASSPGGYNEQFF

V gene: TRBV19
clone size: once
D gene: .
J gene: TRBJ1-6
CDR3 protein: CASSTPGSPLHF

V gene: TRBV5-1
clone size: .
D gene: .
J gene: TRBJ1-1
CDR3 protein: CASSLRGDTEAFF

V gene: TRBV28
clone size: .
D gene: .
J gene: TRBJ2-3
CDR3 protein: CACSRLEFTDTQYF

V gene: TRBV6-5
clone size: .
D gene: TRBD1
J gene: TRBJ2-1
CDR3 protein: CASRSTGGNYNEQFF

V gene: TRBV28
clone size: .
D gene: .
J gene: TRBJ1-5
CDR3 protein: CASSDFGRGDNQPQHF

V gene: TRBV5-5
clone size: .
D gene: .
J gene: TRBJ2-3
CDR3 protein: CASSLFGAGTTDTQYF

V gene: TRBV5-1
clone size: once
D gene: TRBD1
J gene: TRBJ2-2
CDR3 protein: CASSRDRASTGELFF

V gene: TRBV5-1
clone size: .
D gene: .
J gene: TRBJ1-1
CDR3 protein: CASSLVRGDRNTEAFF

V gene: TRBV6-1
clone size: .
D gene: .
J gene: TRBJ2-7
CDR3 protein: CASSEPMTHQTYEQYF